This TCR beta chain was sequenced for a study of T cells after yellow fever vaccination. TCRdb fed the 5' RACE reads into MiXCR, producing one record per CDR3 protein. The table records about 260,000 distinct CDR3 sequences, approximately 3.8% of them present only once. This clonotype was counted ten times or more. CDR1 is SGHTA, CDR2 FQGNSA, per germline. The length of the CDR3 is 12 residues. V lost 4 bases, J lost 5 bases, and 6 bases lay in between. This sequence joins TRBV7-2 and TRBJ1-5; no firm D call. The source was PBMCs, collected 15 days after the yellow fever booster vaccination. The TCR comes from a man aged 18-30 years who received the YFV17D yellow fever vaccine. CDR3: CASSSRDQPQHF. DNA for the CDR3: TGTGCCAGCAGCTCGAGGGATCAGCCCCAGCATTTT.